These 5 T cell receptor beta chains were sequenced from one sample in a study of T cell responses to AZD1222 COVID-19 vaccine. Clones were sequenced by immunoSEQ multiplex PCR, and TCRdb holds only the in-frame ones, with some missing. The data contain around 120,000 clones, roughly 84% of them singletons. The input for sequencing was peripheral blood, taken 28 days after the second AZD1222 dose. The receptors were sampled from an adult who received the AZD1222 COVID-19 vaccine.

The rearrangement joins TRBV6-5 to TRBJ1-1; the D gene is possibly TRBD1 (5 bases). Germline CDR1 is MNHEY and CDR2 is SVGAGI. CDR3 size: 14 residues. Trimming removed 0 bases from V and 3 bases from J, with 8 bases in between. The CDR3 bases are TGTGCCAGCAGTTACTCGTCGGGGCACACTGAAGCTTTCTTT. This encodes CASSYSSGHTEAFF.

There are a few counts of this clone. V is TRBV25-1 and J is TRBJ2-5; maybe TRBD2 (5 bases). Germline CDR1 and CDR2: MGHDK and SYGVNS. The CDR3 spans 13 residues. V lost 4 bases, J lost 6 bases, and 12 bases lay in between. The CDR3: CASSGTGRKTQYF. CDR3 nucleotides: TGTGCCAGCAGTGGTACGGGGAGAAAGACCCAGTACTTC.

The rearrangement links TRBV19 to TRBJ2-7; D gene ambiguous. CDR3 length: 15 amino acids. V was clipped by 3 bases and J by 0 bases, with 12 bases between them. Germline loops: CDR1 LNHDA, CDR2 SQIVND (reference sequence). The CDR3 bases are TGTGCCAGTAGTATTGAGTCGGCGAGCTCCTACGAGCAGTACTTC. Encoded protein: CASSIESASSYEQYF.

The J gene is TRBJ2-2, the V gene TRBV29-1, with D perhaps TRBD2 (5 bases). The CDR3 is made up of 14 amino acids. Germline lookup yields CDR1 SQVTM and CDR2 ANQGSEA. Trimming cost V 1 base and J 1 base, with 7 bases left between them. In nucleotides, the CDR3 is TGCAGCGTTGAAGCGGGAAGGAACACCGGGGAGCTGTTTTTT. Translating it yields CSVEAGRNTGELFF.

The rearrangement uses TRBV6-5 and TRBJ1-3; D not resolved. This CDR3 is built from 15 residues. Germline V gives CDR1 MNHEY, CDR2 SVGAGI. Trimming shortened V by 0 bases and J by 3 bases, and 9 bases separated the two germline ends. The CDR3 is CASSYSSVLGNTIYF. The CDR3 DNA reads as TGTGCCAGCAGTTACTCGTCAGTCCTTGGAAACACCATATATTTT.